A selection of T cell receptor beta chains follows, all from one sample in a study of cytomegalovirus exposure and HLA in healthy donors. The assay was immunoSEQ multiplex PCR, and TCRdb's table has in-frame clones only and misses some. Seen here are roughly 120,000 clones, over 75% observed once, and the top ten hold more than 1.4%. Input material: PBMCs. These receptors were obtained from a woman aged 30 to 39 in good health and CMV-seropositive. Both conserved end residues are part of each CDR3. The D gene is left open where the match is weak. Rows may omit the clone size; those that give it use once, few, many or a size class.

v_gene	d_gene	abundance	j_gene	CDR3aa	CDR3nt
TRBV28	NA	few	TRBJ1-5	CASSNGQFNQPQHF	TGTGCCAGCAGTAACGGACAGTTCAATCAGCCCCAGCATTTT
TRBV5-1	NA	NA	TRBJ1-3	CASSLMTGSGNTIYF	TGCGCCAGCAGCCTCATGACAGGCTCTGGAAACACCATATATTTT
TRBV2	TRBD1	once	TRBJ2-7	CASSVGQGYYEQYF	TGTGCCAGCAGTGTCGGACAGGGATACTACGAGCAGTACTTC
TRBV4-1	TRBD1	NA	TRBJ1-5	CASSRTGNSNQPQHF	TGCGCCAGCAGTAGGACAGGCAATAGCAATCAGCCCCAGCATTTT
TRBV18	NA	NA	TRBJ1-3	CASSPAGAFGNTIYF	TGTGCCAGCTCACCGGCCGGAGCATTTGGAAACACCATATATTTT
TRBV15	NA	NA	TRBJ1-2	CATSRETGNYGYTF	TGTGCCACCAGCAGAGAAACGGGTAACTATGGCTACACCTTC
TRBV18	NA	few	TRBJ2-5	CASSPQGETQYF	TGTGCCAGCTCACCACAGGGGGAGACCCAGTACTTC
TRBV5-4	NA	NA	TRBJ2-7	CASSISGTKGFYEQYF	TGTGCCAGCAGCATATCCGGGACAAAGGGCTTCTACGAGCAGTACTTC
TRBV4-1	TRBD2	NA	TRBJ2-6	CASSQGLAGVGANVLTF	TGCGCCAGCAGCCAAGGACTAGCGGGAGTTGGGGCCAACGTCCTGACTTTC
TRBV6-1	TRBD1	NA	TRBJ2-1	CASEAQGANEQFF	TGTGCCAGCGAAGCCCAGGGGGCTAATGAGCAGTTCTTC
TRBV10-3	NA	NA	TRBJ1-1	CAISEFQGEAFF	TGTGCCATCAGTGAGTTCCAGGGGGAAGCTTTCTTT
TRBV15	NA	NA	TRBJ2-2	CATSREVLREIHTGELFF	TGTGCCACCAGCAGAGAGGTATTGAGGGAAATTCACACCGGGGAGCTGTTTTTT
TRBV6-6	NA	NA	TRBJ2-1	CASSYSQRARYNEQFF	TGTGCCAGCAGTTACTCCCAGAGGGCGCGTTACAATGAGCAGTTCTTC
TRBV19	TRBD2	NA	TRBJ2-1	CASRSPGSTRTSGYNEQFF	TGTGCCAGTAGATCCCCGGGGTCGACTCGGACTAGCGGTTACAATGAGCAGTTCTTC
TRBV7-2	TRBD2	few	TRBJ2-7	CASSSGLAGALGEQYF	TGTGCCAGCAGCTCGGGACTAGCGGGGGCCCTGGGCGAGCAGTACTTC
TRBV5-6	TRBD1	NA	TRBJ2-7	CASVLTGSASYEQYF	TGTGCCAGCGTTTTGACAGGGAGTGCCTCCTACGAGCAGTACTTC
TRBV20-1	NA	NA	TRBJ2-3	CTLERAGTQYF	TGCACCCTCGAACGGGCGGGTACGCAGTATTTT
TRBV7-9	NA	NA	TRBJ2-1	CASSPRAFYNEQFF	TGTGCCAGCAGCCCCAGAGCGTTTTACAATGAGCAGTTCTTC
TRBV4-3	NA	NA	TRBJ2-7	CASSQGLGGGSSYEQYF	TGCGCCAGCAGCCAAGGTCTGGGCGGGGGCAGCTCCTACGAGCAGTACTTC
TRBV27	NA	NA	TRBJ1-5	CASSPSPGQYSNQPQHF	TGTGCCAGCAGCCCCTCCCCCGGACAATATAGCAATCAGCCCCAGCATTTT
TRBV20-1	NA	NA	TRBJ2-7	CSASLSHEQYF	TGCAGTGCTAGCCTTAGCCACGAGCAGTACTTC
TRBV6-6	NA	NA	TRBJ2-3	CASSYLSSTDTQYF	TGTGCCAGCAGTTACCTTTCTAGCACAGATACGCAGTATTTT
TRBV7-8	TRBD1	NA	TRBJ2-7	CASRPTGTAYEQYF	TGTGCCAGCAGACCGACCGGGACAGCCTACGAGCAGTACTTC
TRBV6-6	NA	NA	TRBJ2-3	CASSSTWGEYTDTQYF	TGTGCCAGCAGTTCCACCTGGGGGGAGTACACAGATACGCAGTATTTT
TRBV6-5	NA	NA	TRBJ2-7	CASSYSEEGSYEQYF	TGTGCCAGCAGTTACTCGGAGGAGGGCTCCTACGAGCAGTACTTC
TRBV7-6	TRBD1	NA	TRBJ1-4	CASSLGGTGNEKLFF	TGTGCCAGCAGCTTAGGGGGGACAGGGAACGAAAAACTGTTTTTT
TRBV19	TRBD1	few	TRBJ1-5	CASSMARGRSQPQHF	TGTGCCAGTAGTATGGCCAGGGGGCGTTCTCAGCCCCAGCATTTT
TRBV10-3	TRBD1	NA	TRBJ2-5	CATTGDSPAQYF	TGTGCCACTACTGGGGACAGCCCGGCCCAGTACTTC
TRBV6-6	NA	NA	TRBJ2-1	CASSYTIRGNEQFF	TGTGCCAGCAGTTACACGATCAGGGGCAATGAGCAGTTCTTC
TRBV5-6	NA	NA	TRBJ2-7	CASRDKSSYEQYF	TGTGCCAGCAGGGACAAAAGCTCCTACGAGCAGTACTTC
TRBV9	TRBD2	NA	TRBJ2-3	CASSAPRAGGPERTDTQYF	TGTGCCAGCAGCGCCCCCCGGGCGGGAGGGCCGGAGAGGACAGATACGCAGTATTTT
TRBV6-5	NA	NA	TRBJ2-1	CASSPQGRNEQFF	TGTGCCAGCAGTCCGCAGGGTCGGAATGAGCAGTTCTTC
TRBV19	NA	few	TRBJ2-1	CASSIAGLDEQFF	TGTGCCAGTAGTATTGCCGGTTTGGATGAGCAGTTCTTC
TRBV7-9	TRBD1	NA	TRBJ1-2	CASSLRDRANYGYTF	TGTGCCAGCAGCTTAAGGGACAGAGCTAACTATGGCTACACCTTC
TRBV5-6	TRBD1	NA	TRBJ1-1	CASSFRGQEAFF	TGTGCCAGCAGCTTCAGGGGGCAAGAAGCTTTCTTT
TRBV7-6	TRBD2	NA	TRBJ2-1	CASSSLGGGASEQFF	TGTGCCAGCAGCTCCCTAGGCGGGGGGGCAAGTGAGCAGTTCTTC
TRBV30	TRBD2	NA	TRBJ2-7	CAWMVAGGYEQYF	TGTGCCTGGATGGTAGCGGGGGGCTACGAGCAGTACTTC
TRBV29-1	NA	NA	TRBJ2-2	CSVGVLGGGSAGELFF	TGCAGCGTTGGCGTCCTGGGGGGAGGTTCCGCCGGGGAGCTGTTTTTT
TRBV7-6	NA	NA	TRBJ2-1	CASSVLPGAGSYNEQFF	TGTGCCAGCAGCGTCCTTCCGGGCGCAGGGTCCTACAATGAGCAGTTCTTC
TRBV7-2	NA	NA	TRBJ1-6	CASSLSHRPNSPLHF	TGTGCCAGCAGCTTAAGCCACAGGCCGAATTCACCCCTCCACTTT
TRBV7-2	TRBD1	NA	TRBJ1-2	CASSSGQGRGYTF	TGTGCCAGCAGCTCCGGACAGGGTCGTGGCTACACCTTC
TRBV18	NA	NA	TRBJ2-3	CASSPGGGPADTQYF	TGTGCCAGCTCGCCAGGGGGAGGGCCGGCAGATACGCAGTATTTT
TRBV4-1	NA	NA	TRBJ2-5	CASSQDFGGIQETQYF	TGCGCCAGCAGCCAAGATTTTGGAGGGATACAAGAGACCCAGTACTTC
TRBV4-3	NA	NA	TRBJ1-1	CASSHSEVRNTEAFF	TGCGCCAGCAGCCACAGCGAGGTCCGGAACACTGAAGCTTTCTTT
TRBV11-2	TRBD2	NA	TRBJ2-2	CASSLVSLAGHTGELFF	TGTGCCAGCAGCTTAGTTTCTCTAGCGGGACACACCGGGGAGCTGTTTTTT
TRBV6-5	NA	NA	TRBJ1-2	CASSYLPQGASGYTF	TGTGCCAGCAGTTACCTCCCCCAGGGCGCAAGTGGCTACACCTTC
TRBV7-6	NA	NA	TRBJ2-7	CASAGGAGPSYEQYF	TGTGCCAGCGCGGGCGGGGCAGGCCCGTCCTACGAGCAGTACTTC
TRBV7-2	TRBD1	once	TRBJ1-4	CASSWGDRAGEKLFF	TGTGCCAGCAGCTGGGGGGACAGGGCGGGTGAAAAACTGTTTTTT
TRBV7-3	TRBD1	NA	TRBJ1-1	CASSLTGGTSMGAFF	TGTGCCAGCAGCTTAACAGGGGGCACCTCAATGGGAGCTTTCTTT
TRBV19	TRBD1	NA	TRBJ1-1	CASSTRQGWTEAFF	TGTGCCAGTAGTACCCGACAGGGATGGACTGAAGCTTTCTTT
TRBV5-1	TRBD1	NA	TRBJ1-2	CASSASTGQNYGYTF	TGCGCCAGCAGCGCTTCGACAGGGCAAAACTATGGCTACACCTTC
TRBV6-1	TRBD1	NA	TRBJ1-4	CASRDRERANEKLFF	TGTGCCAGTAGGGACAGGGAACGGGCTAATGAAAAACTGTTTTTT
TRBV7-3	NA	NA	TRBJ2-2	CASSLEGSNTGELFF	TGTGCCAGCAGCTTAGAGGGTTCAAACACCGGGGAGCTGTTTTTT
TRBV2	TRBD1	NA	TRBJ2-6	CASSGSGQGGTGANVLTF	TGTGCCAGCAGTGGGTCCGGACAGGGGGGAACTGGGGCCAACGTCCTGACTTTC
TRBV18	NA	NA	TRBJ2-7	CASSLELSSYEQYF	TGTGCCAGCTCACTGGAGTTAAGTTCCTACGAGCAGTACTTC